The next 27 T cell receptor beta chains were all read from a single sample in a study of blood T cell repertoires in COVID-19. Measured with immunoSEQ multiplex PCR; TCRdb has only the in-frame clones, and not every one. Among 150,000 to 200,000 clones listed, roughly 82% were seen once. Input material: peripheral blood. The receptors were sampled from a woman between 40 and 50 years old with COVID-19, enrolled during active disease.

This sequence joins TRBV18 and TRBJ1-1, with D hard to call. Trimming removed 4 bases from V and 1 base from J, with 7 bases in between. The CDR3 is made up of 13 amino acids. Germline V gene lookup returns CDR1 KGHSH and CDR2 LQKENI. The CDR3 region has the DNA TGTGCCAGCTCACTGGAGGAGAACACTGAAGCTTTCTTT. Its protein product is CASSLEENTEAFF.

V usage is TRBV7-3 and J usage is TRBJ2-1; D may be TRBD2 (6 bases). Germline values: CDR1 SGHTA, CDR2 FQGTGA. The germline V and J ends were trimmed by 3 bases and 5 bases, with 8 bases remaining between them. This CDR3 region has 13 residues. The CDR3 DNA is TGTGCCAGCAGCTTCGGGAGCGACAATGAGCAGTTCTTC. Its translation: CASSFGSDNEQFF.

The V call is TRBV6-6, the J call TRBJ2-7, with 7 positions matching TRBD1. The germline CDR1 and CDR2 sequences are MNHNY and SVGAGI (reference sequence). This CDR3 is 13 amino acids long. Trimming took 5 bases from V and 3 from J; bases not matched to a gene: 4. CDR3 in DNA: TGTGCCAGCAGTACAGGGGCCCGCTACGAGCAGTACGTC. This codes for CASSTGARYEQYV.

The rearrangement links TRBV29-1 to TRBJ2-1; no clear D. Germline V CDR1 and CDR2: SQVTM, ANQGSEA. V shed 5 bases and J shed 6 bases, with 11 bases lying between them. This CDR3 contains 12 residues. The chain's CDR3 is CSVLLTGNEQFF. DNA of the CDR3: TGCAGCGTTTTGTTAACTGGCAATGAGCAGTTCTTC.

The V call is TRBV7-6, the J call TRBJ2-3, with 9 bases identical to TRBD2. Germline lookup yields CDR1 SGHVS and CDR2 FNYEAQ. The CDR3 contains 15 residues. Trimming removed 5 bases from V and 3 bases from J; junction bases left unmatched: 6. The CDR3 bases are TGTGCCAGCAGCGCCCGACTAGCGGATACAGATACGCAGTATTTT. Its translation: CASSARLADTDTQYF.

The rearrangement joins TRBV5-1 to TRBJ2-5; TRBD2 matches 14 bases. The CDR3 extends over 16 amino acids. Germline V gene data show CDR1 as SGHRS and CDR2 as YFSETQ. Trimming removed 3 bases from V and 3 bases from J; junction bases left unmatched: 4. DNA of the CDR3: TGCGCCAGCAGCTCAGGACTAGCGGGAGGAAAAGAGACCCAGTACTTC. This encodes CASSSGLAGGKETQYF.

This sequence joins TRBV7-3 and TRBJ2-5; TRBD2 agrees at 11 bases. This CDR3 comprises 15 residues. With V trimmed by 5 bases and J by 5 bases, 7 bases remained unmatched. Germline V gene lookup returns CDR1 SGHTA and CDR2 FQGTGA. CDR3 loop: CASSNPSGRSETQYF. CDR3 coding DNA: TGTGCCAGCAGCAATCCTAGCGGGAGGTCTGAGACCCAGTACTTC.

The chain joins TRBV3-1 (or the pseudogene TRBV3-2) to TRBJ2-2, with D tentatively TRBD1 (6 bases). This CDR3 comprises 14 residues. The V end was cut by 6 bases, the J end by 4 bases, with 12 bases between. Germline-derived CDR1 and CDR2 are LGHDT and YNNKEL (reference sequence). The DNA for the CDR3 is TGTGCCAGCAGTTGGCAGGGGACCACCGGGGAGCTGTTTTTT. The encoded protein is CASSWQGTTGELFF.

The genes are TRBV19 and TRBJ1-2, with D hard to call. CDR3 length equals 12 residues. The germline V and J ends were trimmed by 1 base and 3 bases, with 3 bases remaining between them. Germline loops: CDR1 LNHDA, CDR2 SQIVND (reference sequence). Here the CDR3 reads CASSIADYGYTF. In nucleotides, the CDR3 is TGTGCCAGTAGTATAGCAGACTATGGCTACACCTTC.

The chain employs TRBV27 and TRBJ2-7; 8 bases agree with TRBD1. The V segment lost 6 bases and the J segment 1 base; nucleotides outside the gene matches: 8. CDR1 and CDR2 (germline): MNHEY, SMNVEV (reference sequence). The CDR3 extends over 15 amino acids. CDR3 sequence: CASSPQGVGSYEQYV. The CDR3 DNA reads as TGTGCCAGCAGCCCACAGGGGGTCGGGTCCTACGAGCAGTACGTC.

This chain's CDR3 is CASSYSQYSNQPQHF. The CDR3 DNA follows: TGTGCCAGCAGTTACTCACAATATAGCAATCAGCCCCAGCATTTT. The chain links TRBV6-5 to TRBJ1-5; D unclear. The V end was cut by 0 bases, the J end by 0 bases, with 6 bases between. Germline V gene data show CDR1 as MNHEY and CDR2 as SVGAGI. This CDR3 is built from 15 residues.

V is TRBV21-1 and J is TRBJ2-7; no check of the table's D call, TRBD1, against the DNA was made. TRBV21-1 constitutes a pseudogene. The CDR3 totals 13 residues. The CDR3 bases are TGTGCCAGCAGCATCCGGGACAGGGGGGGGCAGTACTTC. This encodes CASSIRDRGGQYF.

The chain recombines TRBV2 with TRBJ1-3, with D tentatively TRBD1 (6 bases). V lost 1 base, J lost 1 base, and 29 bases lay in between. The V gene's germline CDR1 is SNHLY and CDR2 FYNNEI. The CDR3 contains 22 residues. CDR3 sequence reads: CASSEGVKPATRGSLSGNTIYF. The CDR3 DNA reads as TGTGCCAGCAGTGAAGGGGTCAAGCCGGCGACCAGGGGTAGTCTGTCTGGAAACACCATATATTTT.

This chain connects TRBV7-2 to TRBJ2-3, with D maybe TRBD2 (6 bases). V lost 5 bases and J lost 0, with 12 bases in between. This CDR3 has 15 residues. Germline V gives CDR1 SGHTA, CDR2 FQGNSA. The CDR3 coding sequence is TGTGCCAGCAGCACCGGGGGTAGTAGCACAGATACGCAGTATTTT. Its protein is CASSTGGSSTDTQYF. Looking up the rest from reference TRBV7-2 and TRBJ2-3 gives the full variable domain: GAGVSQSPSNKVTEKGKDVELRCDPISGHTALYWYRQSLGQGLEFLIYFQGNSAPDKSGLPSDRFSAERTGGSVSTLTIQRTQQEDSAVYLCASSTGGSSTDTQYFGPGTRLTVL.

The CDR3: CASSLWLEGADEKLFF. The CDR3 DNA reads as TGTGCCAGCAGCTTATGGTTAGAGGGGGCGGATGAAAAACTGTTTTTT. V and J are TRBV5-6 and TRBJ1-4; TRBD1 matches at 7 bases. Trimming removed 2 bases from V and 6 bases from J; junction bases left unmatched: 10. CDR3 size: 16 residues. The germline CDR1 and CDR2 sequences are SGHDT and YYEEEE.

This clone was seen more than once but under ten times. This chain's CDR3 is CATSKSVDNTGELFF. DNA for the CDR3: TGTGCCACCAGCAAAAGCGTGGATAACACCGGGGAGCTGTTTTTT. The rearrangement joins TRBV24-1 to TRBJ2-2; D unresolved. The CDR3 is made up of 15 amino acids. Germline V lookup: CDR1 KGHDR, CDR2 SFDVKD. The ends were cut back, 7 bases at V and 2 bases at J, with 13 bases in the middle.

The rearrangement uses TRBV7-2 and TRBJ2-5, with D possibly matching TRBD1 (5 bases). The germline V gene has CDR1 SGHTA and CDR2 FQGNSA. This CDR3 comprises 16 residues. V lost 1 base and J 1 base, leaving 13 bases between the germline ends. This CDR3 is CASSLEIGRVQETQYF. For the CDR3, the DNA is TGTGCCAGCAGCTTAGAGATCGGCAGGGTCCAAGAGACCCAGTACTTC.

In DNA, the CDR3 is TGTGCCAGCAGCCAAGGGGACAGGAGTGGCTACACCTTC. Its translation is CASSQGDRSGYTF. This chain links TRBV14 with TRBJ1-2; TRBD1 aligns across 8 bases. With 1 base clipped from V and 7 bases from J, the junction kept 2 bases outside the gene matches. Germline V gene sequence: CDR1 SGHDN, CDR2 FVKESK. The CDR3 spans 13 residues.

The chain employs TRBV6-5 and TRBJ1-1; 7 bases agree with TRBD1. With V trimmed by 4 bases and J by 0 bases, 8 bases remained unmatched. The CDR3 is made up of 16 amino acids. The germline gives CDR1 MNHEY, CDR2 SVGAGI. The CDR3 region is CASSSSIGTVNTEAFF. In DNA, the CDR3 is TGTGCCAGCAGTTCCAGCATCGGGACAGTGAACACTGAAGCTTTCTTT.

The chain couples TRBV15 to TRBJ1-1; D gene ambiguous. The germline CDR1 and CDR2 sequences are LNHNV and YYDKDF (reference sequence). This CDR3 is built from 15 residues. V lost 4 bases to trimming and J lost 1 base, with 13 bases between them. The CDR3 reads CATSIGRTANTEAFF. The CDR3 nucleotides are TGTGCCACCAGCATTGGGAGAACAGCGAACACTGAAGCTTTCTTT.

The CDR3 DNA is TGCGCCAGCAGCGAGAGCTCCTATAATTCACCCCTCCACTTT. The encoded protein is CASSESSYNSPLHF. J is TRBJ1-6 and V is TRBV4-1, with unresolved D. Between the trimmed V and J ends, which lost 5 bases and 0 bases, there was a span of 5 bases. The CDR3 extends over 14 amino acids. The germline gives CDR1 MGHRA, CDR2 YSYEKL.

V gene TRBV6-6 combines with J gene TRBJ2-5; 8 bases fit TRBD2. This CDR3 comprises 15 residues. V dropped 4 bases and J dropped 5; count of bases not matched to a gene: 9. Germline-derived CDR1 and CDR2 are MNHNY and SVGAGI (reference sequence). As DNA, the CDR3 is TGTGCCAGCAGTTCCACGAGCGGGAGAGGCGAGACCCAGTACTTC. This encodes CASSSTSGRGETQYF.

This clone was seen at least ten times. The chain couples TRBV30 to TRBJ2-3; weak D call: TRBD2 (5 bases). Germline V gene sequence: CDR1 GTSNPN, CDR2 SVGIG (reference sequence). The length of the CDR3 is 13 residues. Deletions cut 0 bases from V and 9 bases from J, with 13 bases between. CDR3 sequence reads: CAWSVRTGGTQYF. In nucleotides, the CDR3 is TGTGCCTGGAGTGTTCGGACCGGCGGGACGCAGTATTTT.

V gene TRBV6-5 combines with J gene TRBJ1-3, with 8 positions matching TRBD1. This CDR3 has 14 residues. Unmatched junction bases numbered 5, after V lost 6 bases and J lost 4 bases. The germline gives CDR1 MNHEY, CDR2 SVGAGI. The DNA for the CDR3 is TGTGCCAGCAGCTCCAGGGGGCAAGGAAACACCATATATTTT. This gives the protein CASSSRGQGNTIYF.

The CDR3 loop reads CASRTQGGTNEQFF. The CDR3 bases are TGTGCCAGCAGGACACAGGGGGGTACTAATGAGCAGTTCTTC. The V gene is TRBV28, the J gene TRBJ2-1, with 8 bases identical to TRBD1. The V gene's germline CDR1 is MDHEN and CDR2 SYDVKM. The CDR3 is 14 amino acids. After removal of 6 bases from V and 7 bases from J, the junction contained 8 bases not matched to a gene.

The chain employs TRBV24-1 and TRBJ2-1; D call uncertain. This CDR3 is built from 12 residues. V lost 10 bases to trimming and J lost 8 bases, with 14 bases between them. Germline V lookup: CDR1 KGHDR, CDR2 SFDVKD. The CDR3 nucleotides read TGTGCCACATCCCAAAATCTAGATGAGCAGTTCTTC. This translates into CATSQNLDEQFF.

The chain carries TRBV29-1 and TRBJ1-5; TRBD1 might be the D (6 bases). CDR1 and CDR2 from the germline V gene are SQVTM and ANQGSEA. The ends were cut back, 6 bases at V and 11 bases at J, with 20 bases in the middle. The CDR3 covers 13 residues. CDR3 region: CSVSDRTPGSQHF. The DNA of the CDR3 is TGCAGCGTCTCAGACAGGACACCGGGGTCCCAGCATTTT. The full variable domain, rest sourced from reference TRBV29-1 and TRBJ1-5, is SAVISQKPSRDICQRGTSLTIQCQVDSQVTMMFWYRQQPGQSLTLIATANQGSEATYESGFVIDKFPISRPNLTFSTLTVSNMSPEDSSIYLCSVSDRTPGSQHFGDGTRLSIL.